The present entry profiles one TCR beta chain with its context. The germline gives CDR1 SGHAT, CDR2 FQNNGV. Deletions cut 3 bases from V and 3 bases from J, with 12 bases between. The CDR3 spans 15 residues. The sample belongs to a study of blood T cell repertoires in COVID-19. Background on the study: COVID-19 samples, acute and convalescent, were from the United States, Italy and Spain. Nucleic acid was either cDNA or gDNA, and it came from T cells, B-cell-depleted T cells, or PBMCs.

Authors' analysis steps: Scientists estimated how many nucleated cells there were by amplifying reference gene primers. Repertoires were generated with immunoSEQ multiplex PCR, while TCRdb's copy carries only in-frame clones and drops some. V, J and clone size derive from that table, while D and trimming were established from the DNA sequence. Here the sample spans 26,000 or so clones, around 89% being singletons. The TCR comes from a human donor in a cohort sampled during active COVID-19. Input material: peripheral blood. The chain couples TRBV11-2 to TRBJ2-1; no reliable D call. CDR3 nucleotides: TGTGCCAGCAGCTTTCAGGAATCTCTCTACAATGAGCAGTTCTTC. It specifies CASSFQESLYNEQFF.